This T cell receptor (beta chain) was profiled in a study of blood T cell repertoires in COVID-19. Study in general: The analysed material was cDNA or gDNA that came from T cells, B-cell-depleted T cells, or PBMCs.

Seattle patient enrollment occurred during active infection, with longitudinal follow-up thereafter. Repertoires were generated with immunoSEQ multiplex PCR, while TCRdb's copy carries only in-frame clones and drops some. The profile shows 250,000 to 300,000 clones, roughly 90% of them singletons. The receptor was isolated from a woman aged 25-40 years with COVID-19, enrolled during active disease. Sequenced sample: peripheral blood.

The DNA for the CDR3 is TGCAGTGCTAGCAACTACGAGCAGTACTTC. This sequence encodes CSASNYEQYF. This chain connects TRBV20-1 to TRBJ2-7; D gene unclear. The V gene's germline CDR1 is DFQATT and CDR2 SNEGSKA (reference sequence). The CDR3 is made up of 10 amino acids. V dropped 3 bases and J dropped 3 bases, with 3 bases sitting between them.